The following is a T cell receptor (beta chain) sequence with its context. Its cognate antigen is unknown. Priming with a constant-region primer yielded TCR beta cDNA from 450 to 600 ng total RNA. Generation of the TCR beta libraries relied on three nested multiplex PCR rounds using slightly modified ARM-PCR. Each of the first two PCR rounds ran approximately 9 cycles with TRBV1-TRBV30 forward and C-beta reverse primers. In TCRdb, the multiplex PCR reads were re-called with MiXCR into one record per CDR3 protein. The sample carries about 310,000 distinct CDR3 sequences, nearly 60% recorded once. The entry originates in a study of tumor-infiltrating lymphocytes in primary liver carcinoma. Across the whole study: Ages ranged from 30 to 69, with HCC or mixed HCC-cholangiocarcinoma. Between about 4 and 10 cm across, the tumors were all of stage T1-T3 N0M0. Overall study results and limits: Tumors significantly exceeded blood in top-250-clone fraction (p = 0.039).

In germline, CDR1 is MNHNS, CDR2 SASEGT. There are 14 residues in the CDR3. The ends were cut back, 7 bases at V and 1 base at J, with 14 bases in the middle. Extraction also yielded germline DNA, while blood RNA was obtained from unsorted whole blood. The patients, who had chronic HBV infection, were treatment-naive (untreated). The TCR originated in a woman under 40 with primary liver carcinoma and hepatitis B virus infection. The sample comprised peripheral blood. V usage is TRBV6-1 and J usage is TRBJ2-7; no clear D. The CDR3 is CASIIRLPSYEQYF. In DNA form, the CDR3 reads TGTGCCAGCATTATCAGGTTACCTTCCTACGAGCAGTACTTC.